This entry concerns a single T cell receptor (beta chain). Its antigen remains unidentified. This sample is part of a study of shared clonotypes between healthy human individuals. Background on the study: Every donor yielded three CD4 naive, three CD4 memory, two CD8 naive and one CD8 memory plate.

Only CD45RO-negative cells positively selected for CCR7 counted as naive CD8 cells, so terminally differentiated effector memory CD45RA+ cells were excluded. The donors were all Caucasian adults (living in Nashville, Tennessee). Study-wide results and limits: There were few donors, and this limited the genetic and exposure-history diversity represented.

TCRdb keeps only in-frame clones here, not all; method: immunoSEQ multiplex PCR. This table has over 800,000 clones, 80% to 95% appearing once. The CDR3 spans 13 residues. V was pared by 10 bases and J by 0 bases, with 10 bases between. The germline V gene has CDR1 MNHNY and CDR2 SVGAGI (reference sequence). Sequenced sample: naive CD8+ T cells sorted from blood. This sequence was found in a man in his thirties or forties in good health. The rearrangement joins TRBV6-6 to TRBJ1-5; maybe TRBD1 (6 bases). DNA for the CDR3: TGTGCCACGGGACACCTTAGCAATCAGCCCCAGCATTTT. Its translation: CATGHLSNQPQHF.